This T cell receptor (beta chain) stems from a study of blood T cell repertoires in COVID-19. About the research overall: Sources were T cells, B-cell-depleted T cells, or PBMCs; the material itself was cDNA or gDNA.

As handled by the study authors: Estimation of nucleated cell counts was performed using reference gene primer amplification. TCRdb keeps only in-frame clones here, not all; method: immunoSEQ multiplex PCR. V and J calls and clone size are given by that table; D and trimming were obtained from the DNA. Of about 200,000 clones in the sample, 70% to 90% were seen once. The origin of this receptor is a man of 80 years or more with acute or convalescent COVID-19. Sequencing used peripheral blood.

CDR3 nucleotide sequence: TGTGCCAGCAGCTTAGTCGCCTCTAGCGGGTACGAGCAGTACTTC. Protein: CASSLVASSGYEQYF. The rearrangement links TRBV7-9 to TRBJ2-7; TRBD2 matches 8 bases. V dropped 1 base and J dropped 4; count of bases not matched to a gene: 6. Germline loops: CDR1 SEHNR, CDR2 FQNEAQ (reference sequence). The CDR3 is 15 amino acids.